A single sample is the source of the 29 T cell receptor beta chains below, sequenced in a study of T cell changes during pregnancy in multiple sclerosis. Profiled with immunoSEQ multiplex PCR; TCRdb holds only in-frame clones, not every one. The sample lists tens of thousands of clones; 91% were seen once. The material sequenced was peripheral blood, taken after pregnancy. These TCRs come from a female donor in good health, enrolled as a control in a pregnancy study.

The chain employs TRBV4-1 and TRBJ1-5; no clear D. The CDR3 length is 15 residues. Per the germline V gene, CDR1 is MGHRA and CDR2 is YSYEKL. Trimming took 2 bases from V and 7 from J, leaving 15 bases between them. CDR3 DNA: TGCGCCAGCAGCCAACATGAAGCGTCGTGGCAGCCCCAGCATTTT. Its translation is CASSQHEASWQPQHF.

This clone occurred a few times. The CDR3 sequence is CASSSGQDNSPLHF. The CDR3 DNA reads TGTGCCAGCAGCTCGGGACAGGATAATTCACCCCTCCACTTT. J is TRBJ1-6 and V is TRBV9; the match to TRBD1 covers 8 bases. Germline-derived CDR1 and CDR2 are SGDLS and YYNGEE. V gave up 4 bases and J gave up 5 bases; unmatched junction bases: 2. There are 14 residues in the CDR3.

V gene TRBV6-1 combines with J gene TRBJ1-4; D ambiguous. The germline V gene has CDR1 MNHNS and CDR2 SASEGT. V was pared by 7 bases and J by 7 bases, with 16 bases between. This CDR3 has 14 amino acids. DNA of the CDR3: TGTGCCAGCATCGGGGTGAGGTTTGGTGAAAAACTGTTTTTT. Amino acid sequence: CASIGVRFGEKLFF.

The chain recombines TRBV9 with TRBJ2-3, with TRBD1 identical over 7 bases. Trimming removed 4 bases from V and 5 bases from J; junction bases left unmatched: 7. The CDR3 consists of 14 residues. Germline V gene sequence: CDR1 SGDLS, CDR2 YYNGEE. The CDR3 region is CASSTTGSGDTQYF. CDR3 nucleotide sequence: TGTGCCAGCAGCACGACAGGGAGTGGAGATACGCAGTATTTT.

The genes are TRBV5-1 and TRBJ2-1; 13 bases line up with TRBD2. V gave up 0 bases and J gave up 7 bases; unmatched junction bases: 1. Per germline, CDR1 SGHRS and CDR2 YFSETQ. There are 15 residues in the CDR3. The CDR3 region is CASSLELAGGNEQFF. The CDR3 DNA reads as TGCGCCAGCAGCTTGGAACTAGCGGGGGGGAATGAGCAGTTCTTC.

The gene calls are TRBV29-1 and TRBJ1-1; 8 nucleotides agree with TRBD1. Per germline, CDR1 SQVTM and CDR2 ANQGSEA. The CDR3 runs to 16 residues. Germline trimming cut 7 bases from V and 7 bases from J; bases unmatched to any gene: 20. The CDR3, as DNA: TGCAGCGCTACACGGACAGGGAAGGGTGTCACTAATGAAGCTTTCTTT. It translates to CSATRTGKGVTNEAFF.

This clone was recorded a few times. The chain recombines TRBV30 with TRBJ1-1, with D possibly matching TRBD1 (6 bases). Trimming left V 2 bases short and J 1 base short, with 14 bases between. CDR1 and CDR2 from the germline V gene are GTSNPN and SVGIG (reference sequence). The CDR3 is made up of 15 amino acids. The CDR3 is CAWSPPGTTNTEAFF. The CDR3 DNA reads TGTGCCTGGAGTCCCCCCGGGACAACGAACACTGAAGCTTTCTTT.

This chain joins TRBV12-5 and TRBJ1-6; D perhaps matches TRBD1 (5 bases). The CDR3 loop spans 16 amino acids. V gave up 0 bases and J gave up 10 bases, with 16 bases separating them. Per germline, CDR1 LGHNT and CDR2 FRNRAP. For the CDR3, the DNA is TGTGCTAGTGGTTTGGTACTTAATCAGGGTGTATCACCCCTCCACTTT. Its protein is CASGLVLNQGVSPLHF.

CDR3: CASSPGQGLNTEAFF. DNA for the CDR3: TGTGCCAGCTCACCGGGACAGGGATTGAACACTGAAGCTTTCTTT. The V and J genes are TRBV18 and TRBJ1-1, with 9 bases lining up with TRBD1. The CDR3 spans 15 residues. Per germline, CDR1 KGHSH and CDR2 LQKENI. With V trimmed by 3 bases and J by 0 bases, 2 bases remained unmatched. The full variable domain, rest sourced from reference TRBV18 and TRBJ1-1, is NAGVMQNPRHLVRRRGQEARLRCSPMKGHSHVYWYRQLPEEGLKFMVYLQKENIIDESGMPKERFSAEFPKEGPSILRIQQVVRGDSAAYFCASSPGQGLNTEAFFGQGTRLTVV.

Regarding this clone: This may be a read error, as it is one base from a much larger clone. Different DNA sequences within this sample yield the same CDR3. The J gene is TRBJ2-3, the V gene TRBV6-4; TRBD2 matches 13 bases. V lost 2 bases, J lost 4 bases, and 0 bases stayed unmatched. CDR1 is MRHNA, CDR2 SNTAGT, per germline. The CDR3 consists of 15 residues. The CDR3: CASSDTSGGADTQYF. The CDR3 DNA reads TGTGCCAGCAGTGACACTAGCGGGGGGGCAGATACGCAGTATTTT.

This chain joins TRBV7-7 and TRBJ2-5; 8 bases map to TRBD2. The CDR3 totals 15 residues. Germline values: CDR1 SSHAT, CDR2 FNYEAQ (reference sequence). With 1 base clipped from V and 5 bases from J, the junction kept 6 bases outside the gene matches. DNA of the CDR3: TGTGCCAGCAGCTTAGGCGCGGGGGGTTCTGAGACCCAGTACTTC. This encodes CASSLGAGGSETQYF.

The chain joins TRBV7-2 to TRBJ1-4; D unresolved. Trimming took off 1 base at V and 0 bases at J, with 6 bases between the two ends. Germline CDR1 SGHTA, CDR2 FQGNSA. This CDR3 has 15 residues. Here the CDR3 DNA reads TGTGCCAGCAGCTTAGACCTACCAACTAATGAAAAACTGTTTTTT. Residues: CASSLDLPTNEKLFF.

CDR3 nucleotides: TGTGCCACCGTGGGGCAGAATAATTCACCCCTCCACTTT. It specifies CATVGQNNSPLHF. The V call is TRBV19, the J call TRBJ1-6; D is possibly TRBD1 (5 bases). The CDR3 covers 13 residues. Trimming stripped 10 bases from V and 5 bases from J, with 12 bases between. Germline V lookup: CDR1 LNHDA, CDR2 SQIVND (reference sequence).

The V gene is TRBV6-5, the J gene TRBJ1-6; 9 bases fit TRBD1. V lost 6 bases, J lost 17 bases, and 11 bases stayed unmatched. CDR1 and CDR2 (germline): MNHEY, SVGAGI. This CDR3 region has 13 residues. The CDR3 DNA sequence: TGTGCCAGCAGAGCGGGACAGGGTAATCAGATCCACTTT. Encoded protein: CASRAGQGNQIHF.

The CDR3 loop is CASSRVAGEPYEQYF. CDR3 DNA sequence: TGTGCCAGCAGTCGGGTAGCGGGGGAGCCCTACGAGCAGTACTTC. The V gene is TRBV6-5, the J gene TRBJ2-7; 9 bases line up with TRBD2. The CDR3 loop spans 15 amino acids. Germline V gives CDR1 MNHEY, CDR2 SVGAGI. Unmatched junction bases numbered 7, after V lost 5 bases and J lost 2 bases.

This clone has more than one count but fewer than ten. The chain joins TRBV30 to TRBJ1-1, with a possible D match to TRBD1 (6 bases). Trimming removed 2 bases at V and 1 base at J, with 11 bases between. This CDR3 contains 14 residues. Germline assignment: CDR1 GTSNPN and CDR2 SVGIG (reference sequence). As DNA, the CDR3 is TGTGCCTGGAGTTGGGGGCAGTCGAACACTGAAGCTTTCTTT. This codes for CAWSWGQSNTEAFF.

This sequence joins TRBV6-1 and TRBJ2-3; the match to TRBD1 covers 9 bases. This CDR3 has 15 residues. The J segment lost 3 bases and the V segment lost 5 bases, leaving 6 bases of the junction unmatched. The germline CDR1 and CDR2 sequences are MNHNS and SASEGT. CDR3 loop: CASSPRTGETDTQYF. The CDR3 DNA is TGTGCCAGCAGTCCACGGACAGGGGAGACAGATACGCAGTATTTT.

V usage is TRBV7-9 and J usage is TRBJ1-6; TRBD1 matches 8 bases. The junction had 6 bases not matched to a gene; V was cut back by 4 bases and J by 10 bases. This CDR3 is built from 14 residues. From germline, CDR1 is SEHNR and CDR2 FQNEAQ (reference sequence). The CDR3 DNA is TGTGCCAGCAGCTCGGACAGGGAGGGATCACCCCTCCACTTT. Amino acid sequence: CASSSDREGSPLHF.

The rearrangement uses TRBV30 and TRBJ2-3; possible D gene TRBD1, 6 bases. V lost 3 bases, J lost 0 bases, and 13 bases lay in between. The CDR3 is 15 residues long. Germline V gene sequence: CDR1 GTSNPN, CDR2 SVGIG (reference sequence). CDR3 sequence (DNA): TGTGCCTGGAGCCAAGGGGGATTAAGCACAGATACGCAGTATTTT. As protein: CAWSQGGLSTDTQYF.

The chain combines TRBV9 with TRBJ1-4; 7 nucleotides match TRBD1. The CDR3 is 14 residues long. In germline, CDR1 is SGDLS, CDR2 YYNGEE. Trimming cost V 3 bases and J 4 bases; bases outside gene matches: 3. In nucleotides, the CDR3 is TGTGCCAGCAGCGCGACAGGGATTAATGAAAAACTGTTTTTT. This sequence encodes CASSATGINEKLFF.

This chain links TRBV5-6 with TRBJ2-1, with D perhaps matching TRBD2 (7 bases). The CDR3 contains 17 residues. Between the trimmed V and J ends, which lost 3 bases and 7 bases, there was a span of 23 bases. Germline V gene lookup returns CDR1 SGHDT and CDR2 YYEEEE. The CDR3 DNA reads TGTGCCAGCAGCTCAGGGGCGGGGGACTCCGCGGGGAATGAGCAGTTCTTC. This sequence encodes CASSSGAGDSAGNEQFF.

The rearrangement links TRBV19 to TRBJ1-1; 9 bases match TRBD1. The V gene end was trimmed by 5 bases and the J gene end by 10 bases; junction bases not matched to a gene: 11. Germline loops: CDR1 LNHDA, CDR2 SQIVND (reference sequence). CDR3 length equals 14 residues. CDR3: CASSQPGQGEGAFF. The CDR3 DNA follows: TGTGCCAGTAGTCAACCGGGACAGGGAGAGGGAGCTTTCTTT.

The rearrangement joins TRBV29-1 to TRBJ2-2, with TRBD2 matching 9 bases. J gave up 7 bases and V 5 bases, and 8 bases lay outside the gene matches. The CDR3 runs to 14 residues. Germline V gene data show CDR1 as SQVTM and CDR2 as ANQGSEA. In nucleotides, the CDR3 is TGCAGCGTTAGGGCTAGCGGGGACGGCGGGGAGCTGTTTTTT. This gives the protein CSVRASGDGGELFF.

The rearrangement links TRBV5-4 to TRBJ2-1; 11 nucleotides agree with TRBD1. Germline assignment: CDR1 SGHNT and CDR2 YYREEE (reference sequence). J was trimmed by 4 bases and V by 1 base; bases with no gene match: 7. The CDR3 consists of 17 residues. CDR3 nucleotides: TGTGCCAGCAGCTTGTTGGTAGGGACAGGGGGTTACAATGAGCAGTTCTTC. This encodes CASSLLVGTGGYNEQFF.

The chain couples TRBV30 to TRBJ2-3, with unresolved D. The CDR3 is 12 residues long. Trimming pared 1 base from V and 4 bases from J, leaving 6 bases between. Per germline, CDR1 GTSNPN and CDR2 SVGIG (reference sequence). The DNA of the CDR3 is TGTGCCTGGAGTGGATCGGCAGATACGCAGTATTTT. It specifies CAWSGSADTQYF.

This chain joins TRBV14 and TRBJ2-2; TRBD1 matches at 7 bases. V dropped 1 base and J dropped 5; count of bases not matched to a gene: 7. CDR1 and CDR2 from the germline V gene are SGHDN and FVKESK. The CDR3 spans 16 residues. CDR3 in DNA: TGTGCCAGCAGCCAAGCGCTGAGGGGGCGAACCGGGGAGCTGTTTTTT. Residues: CASSQALRGRTGELFF. The complete variable domain, with remaining parts taken from reference TRBV14 and TRBJ2-2, reads EAGVTQFPSHSVIEKGQTVTLRCDPISGHDNLYWYRRVMGKEIKFLLHFVKESKQDESGMPNNRFLAERTGGTYSTLKVQPAELEDSGVYFCASSQALRGRTGELFFGEGSRLTVL.

This chain joins TRBV19 and TRBJ1-6; weak D call: TRBD1 (5 bases). Germline assignment: CDR1 LNHDA and CDR2 SQIVND (reference sequence). Trimming removed 1 base at V and 2 bases at J, with 9 bases between. There are 16 residues in the CDR3. For the CDR3, the DNA is TGTGCCAGTAGTATAGGTTGGGGCGCCTATAATTCACCCCTCCACTTT. It translates to CASSIGWGAYNSPLHF.

The chain has TRBV7-2 and TRBJ2-5; 7 bases match TRBD1. CDR3 length: 15 residues. V lost 2 bases and J lost 5; bases outside the gene matches: 8. Per germline, CDR1 SGHTA and CDR2 FQGNSA. The CDR3 DNA sequence: TGTGCCAGCAGCTTACAGTCGGGACAGACGGAGACCCAGTACTTC. It specifies CASSLQSGQTETQYF.

CDR3 residues: CASSPRGAIYGYTF. Written as DNA, the CDR3 is TGTGCCAGCAGCCCGCGGGGGGCTATTTATGGCTACACCTTC. This sequence joins TRBV7-9 and TRBJ1-2, with D possibly matching TRBD1 (6 bases). The CDR3 is 14 amino acids. Germline V gives CDR1 SEHNR, CDR2 FQNEAQ (reference sequence). V was cut by 5 bases and J by 5 bases, with 15 bases left in between.